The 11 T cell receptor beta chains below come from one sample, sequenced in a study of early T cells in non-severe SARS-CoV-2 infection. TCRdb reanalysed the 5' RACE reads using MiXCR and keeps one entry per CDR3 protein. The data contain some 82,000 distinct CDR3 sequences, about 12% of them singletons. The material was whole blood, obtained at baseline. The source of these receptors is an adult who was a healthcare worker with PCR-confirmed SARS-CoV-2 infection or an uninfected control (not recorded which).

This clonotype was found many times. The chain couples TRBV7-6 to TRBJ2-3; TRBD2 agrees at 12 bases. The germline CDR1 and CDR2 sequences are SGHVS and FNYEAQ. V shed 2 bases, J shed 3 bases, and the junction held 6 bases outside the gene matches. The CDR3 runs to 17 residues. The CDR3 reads CASSLIPSGGDTDTQYF. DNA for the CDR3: TGTGCCAGCAGCTTAATTCCTAGCGGGGGGGATACAGATACGCAGTATTTT.

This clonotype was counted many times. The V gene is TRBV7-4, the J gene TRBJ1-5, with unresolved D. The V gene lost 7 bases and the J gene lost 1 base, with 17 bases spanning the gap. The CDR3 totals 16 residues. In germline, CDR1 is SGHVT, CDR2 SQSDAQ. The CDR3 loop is CASTKWGNGSNQPQHF. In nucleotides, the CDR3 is TGTGCCAGCACCAAGTGGGGTAATGGAAGCAATCAGCCCCAGCATTTT. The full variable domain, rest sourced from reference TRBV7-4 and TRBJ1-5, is GAGVSQSPRYKVAKRGRDVALRCDSISGHVTLYWYRQTLGQGSEVLTYSQSDAQRDKSGRPSGRFSAERPERSVSTLKIQRTEQGDSAVYLCASTKWGNGSNQPQHFGDGTRLSIL.

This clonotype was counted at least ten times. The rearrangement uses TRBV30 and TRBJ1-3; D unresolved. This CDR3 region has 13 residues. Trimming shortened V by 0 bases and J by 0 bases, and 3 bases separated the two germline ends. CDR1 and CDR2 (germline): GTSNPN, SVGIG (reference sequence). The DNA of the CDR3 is TGTGCCTGGAGTGTCCACTCTGGAAACACCATATATTTT. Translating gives CAWSVHSGNTIYF.

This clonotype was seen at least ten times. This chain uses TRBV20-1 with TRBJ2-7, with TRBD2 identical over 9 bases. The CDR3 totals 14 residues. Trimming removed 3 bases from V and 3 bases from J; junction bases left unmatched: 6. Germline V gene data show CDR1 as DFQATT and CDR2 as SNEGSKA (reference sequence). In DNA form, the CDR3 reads TGCAGTGCTAGGCCCCTGCGGGGGGGCTACGAGCAGTACTTC. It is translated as CSARPLRGGYEQYF.

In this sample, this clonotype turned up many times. The CDR3 protein is CSSGTKSYEQYF. CDR3 nucleotides: TGCAGTTCCGGGACTAAGTCCTACGAGCAGTACTTC. This sequence joins TRBV20-1 and TRBJ2-7, with 7 bases lining up with TRBD2. Germline V gene sequence: CDR1 DFQATT, CDR2 SNEGSKA (reference sequence). This CDR3 spans 12 amino acids. V shed 8 bases, J shed 1 base, and the junction held 5 bases outside the gene matches.

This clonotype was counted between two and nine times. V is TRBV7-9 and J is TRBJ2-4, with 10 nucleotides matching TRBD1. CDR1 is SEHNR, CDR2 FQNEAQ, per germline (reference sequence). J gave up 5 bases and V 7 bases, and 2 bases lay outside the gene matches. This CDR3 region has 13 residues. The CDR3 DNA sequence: TGTGCCAGCATGGACAGGGGGGAAAACATTCAGTACTTC. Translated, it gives CASMDRGENIQYF.

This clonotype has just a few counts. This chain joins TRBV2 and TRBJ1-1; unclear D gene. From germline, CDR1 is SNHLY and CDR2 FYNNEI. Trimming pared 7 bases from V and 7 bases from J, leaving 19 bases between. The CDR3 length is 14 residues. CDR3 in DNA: TGTGCCAGCACCGATATAATGAAGGGTGGTGAAGCTTTCTTT. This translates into CASTDIMKGGEAFF.

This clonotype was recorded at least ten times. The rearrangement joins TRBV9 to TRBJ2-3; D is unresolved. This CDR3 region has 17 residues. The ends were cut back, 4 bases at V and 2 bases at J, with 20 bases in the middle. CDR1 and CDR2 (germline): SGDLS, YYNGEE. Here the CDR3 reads CASSPLLTRFNTDTQYF. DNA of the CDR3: TGTGCCAGCAGCCCCCTTTTGACCCGTTTTAACACAGATACGCAGTATTTT.

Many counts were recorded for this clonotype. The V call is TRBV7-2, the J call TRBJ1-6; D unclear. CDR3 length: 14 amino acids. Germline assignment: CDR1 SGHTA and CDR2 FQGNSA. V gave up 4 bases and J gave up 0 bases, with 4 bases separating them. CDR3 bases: TGTGCCAGCAGCTCAAGCTCCTATAATTCACCCCTCCACTTT. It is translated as CASSSSSYNSPLHF. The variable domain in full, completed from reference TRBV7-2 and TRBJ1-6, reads GAGVSQSPSNKVTEKGKDVELRCDPISGHTALYWYRQSLGQGLEFLIYFQGNSAPDKSGLPSDRFSAERTGGSVSTLTIQRTQQEDSAVYLCASSSSSYNSPLHFGNGTRLTVT.

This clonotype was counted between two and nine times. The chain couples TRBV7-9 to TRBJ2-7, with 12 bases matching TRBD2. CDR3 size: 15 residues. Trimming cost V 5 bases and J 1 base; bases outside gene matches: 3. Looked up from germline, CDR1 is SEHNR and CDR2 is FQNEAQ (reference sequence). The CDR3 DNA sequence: TGTGCCAGCAGCCCTCTAGCGGGAGGGTCCTACGAGCAGTACTTC. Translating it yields CASSPLAGGSYEQYF.

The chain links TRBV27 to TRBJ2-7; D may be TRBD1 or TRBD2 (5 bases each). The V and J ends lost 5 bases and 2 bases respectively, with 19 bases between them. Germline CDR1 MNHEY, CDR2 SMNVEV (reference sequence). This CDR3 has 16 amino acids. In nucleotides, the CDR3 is TGTGCCAGCAGTCCACTAGGGACCTCACCAACCTACGAGCAGTACTTC. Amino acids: CASSPLGTSPTYEQYF.